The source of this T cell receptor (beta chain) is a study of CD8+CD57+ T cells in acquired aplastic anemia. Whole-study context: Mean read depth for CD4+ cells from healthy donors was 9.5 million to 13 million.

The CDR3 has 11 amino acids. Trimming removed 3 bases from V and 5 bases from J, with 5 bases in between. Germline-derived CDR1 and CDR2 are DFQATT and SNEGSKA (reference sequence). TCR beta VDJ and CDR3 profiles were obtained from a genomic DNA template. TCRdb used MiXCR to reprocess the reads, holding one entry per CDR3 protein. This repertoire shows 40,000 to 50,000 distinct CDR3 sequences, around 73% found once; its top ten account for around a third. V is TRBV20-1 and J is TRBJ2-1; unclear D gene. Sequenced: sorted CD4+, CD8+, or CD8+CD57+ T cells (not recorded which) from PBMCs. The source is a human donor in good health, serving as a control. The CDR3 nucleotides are TGCAGTGCTAGTAAAAACAATGAGCAGTTCTTC. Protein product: CSASKNNEQFF.